Included here is one T cell receptor (beta chain) sequence, with context. Its antigen is unknown. V was trimmed by 4 bases and J by 5 bases, leaving 9 bases between them. This CDR3 contains 12 residues. CDR1 and CDR2 (germline): SQVTM, ANQGSEA. The sample belongs to a study of T cell clonotyping in hematopoietic cell transplantation. General study results and limits: Without cell sorting, CD4 versus CD8 contributions remain unresolved. Pathologically expanded recipient clonotypes increased progressively from day 30 to day 180 as diversity fell.

The table came from immunoSEQ multiplex PCR; TCRdb's copy has only in-frame clones and leaves some out. The sample consists of about 540 clones, approximately 94% of them appearing once. Sequenced here: PBMCs, sampled 180 days after allogeneic stem cell transplant. This receptor was taken from a male patient aged 50 or older who had an allogeneic stem cell transplant from a related donor, so the T cells may come from the graft donor. Some clones in this sample may be carry-over from other donors' samples. The chain uses TRBV29-1 and TRBJ1-5; D is possibly TRBD1 (5 bases). The DNA for the CDR3 is TGCAGCGTTGCAGGGCTGGATCAGCCCCAGCATTTT. The encoded protein is CSVAGLDQPQHF.